The clone carrying this TCR beta chain was detected many times. No antigen is known for it. These data are taken from a study of T cell repertoires in cytomegalovirus infection. Study summary: Recently described HLA-C-restricted plus well-studied HLA-B-restricted CMV epitopes were used. Indications of both CMV infection and matching HLA type were provided by public TCR beta signatures.

Germline loops: CDR1 SGHVS, CDR2 FNYEAQ. The CDR3 consists of 14 residues. The V and J ends lost 8 bases and 2 bases, in that order; junction bases with no gene match: 7. Study findings and constraints: The cumulative frequency of public TCR beta families distinguished individuals who carried CMV together with the relevant HLA. In two of eight donors, the top clonotype was HLA-C-restricted CMV-specific.

TCRdb processed the reads anew with MiXCR; each CDR3 protein has one entry. Among 830,000 or so distinct CDR3 sequences listed, less than 35% were seen once. The V gene is TRBV7-6, the J gene TRBJ2-3, with TRBD2 identical over 7 bases. This sequence was found in a human donor in good health (CMV status not recorded). Some clones in this sample may be carry-over from other donors' samples. Sequenced material: cultured CD8+ T cells from PBMCs, taken from culture after CMV antigen stimulation. The CDR3 DNA follows: TGTGCCAGCCGGGAGGAAGGGTACACAGATACGCAGTATTTT. It encodes CASREEGYTDTQYF.